This TCR beta chain was sequenced during a study of blood T cell repertoires in COVID-19 (dated by TCRdb to the early 2020s). About the study as a whole: The collaborator samples originated in the United States, Italy and Spain and spanned the acute and convalescent phases of COVID-19. The material from the prospective study consisted of cDNA or gDNA derived from T cells, B-cell-depleted T cells, or PBMCs. Subjects who had been exposed to COVID-19, were actively infected with it, or had recovered from it provided the deeply sampled blood TCRbeta repertoires that made up the dataset. The repertoires were released in a freely available public database meant as a resource for research on the immune response to SARS-CoV-2. Samples were obtained from the ongoing ImmuneRACE study (first 160 participants) and from 1,254 subjects provided by 6 global collaborators. Nearly every sample came with metadata listing a de-identified subject ID, COVID-19 status, age in years and sex. HLA class I and class II types, where available, came from metadata supplied by the sample provider rather than from assay-based typing.

What the authors observed across the whole study: The quantity of clinical and demographic metadata differed by source and by participant and was supplied without curation.

The collaborating institutions used their own protocols to collect whole blood in K2EDTA tubes. For TCRbeta analysis, collaborators shipped samples as frozen whole blood, isolated PBMCs, or DNA extracted from either of those sample types. As to this clone: Its antigen target is currently unknown. The record has no base qualities; no much larger clone is one base away.

TCRbeta CDR3 regions were amplified from genomic DNA by means of the immunoSEQ Assay, a bias-controlled multiplex PCR. In the source study's methods: Within the assay, amplification of reference gene primers was used to estimate how many nucleated cells each sample contained. Sequence reads were collapsed and filtered to measure the absolute abundance of every unique TCRbeta CDR3 rearrangement. For each sample, productive Simpson clonality was calculated as the square root of Simpson's diversity index across productive rearrangements. In TCRdb, the immuneACCESS table is reduced to in-frame sequences with V and J assigned. These tables do not hold every clone; where another copy was compared, an unresolved V gene accounts for under half, and the others remain unexplained. The D gene and trimming were derived from the DNA, and the V and J assignments and clone size from that table. This sample has around 270,000 clones in its table, and approximately 90% of those were observed once. The ten largest clones capture about 0.8% of the sample.

Its CDR3 holds 13 amino acids, cysteine through phenylalanine. Just CDR3 DNA is preserved here, 39 bases in frame from base 1. CDR1 and CDR2 (MDHEN, SYDVKM) derive from the germline V gene. The junction carries 14 bases between V and J, which are trimmed by 6 bases and 6 bases respectively. This receptor was taken from a man aged 25 to 45 with acute or convalescent COVID-19. The chain is assembled from TRBV28 and TRBJ1-1; possibly the D gene is TRBD1, per 6 matching bases. The material sequenced was peripheral blood. The sequenced DNA: TGTGCCAGCAGCCCAAACAGGGTCCCTGAAGCTTTCTTT. This yields the protein CASSPNRVPEAFF.